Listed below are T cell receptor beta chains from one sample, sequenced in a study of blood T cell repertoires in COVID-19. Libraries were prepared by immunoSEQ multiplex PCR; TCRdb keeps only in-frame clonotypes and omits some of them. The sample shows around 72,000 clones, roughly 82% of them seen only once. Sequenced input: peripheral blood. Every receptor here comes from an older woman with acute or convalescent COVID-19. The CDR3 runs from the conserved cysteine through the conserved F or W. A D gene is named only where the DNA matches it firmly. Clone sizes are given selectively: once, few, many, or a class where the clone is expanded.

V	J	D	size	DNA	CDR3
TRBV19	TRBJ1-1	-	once	TGTGCCAGTAGCCCCTCGGGAGTCATGAACACTGAAGCTTTCTTT	CASSPSGVMNTEAFF
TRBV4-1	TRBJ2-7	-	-	TGCGCCAGCAGCCAAGAGTCTAGTACGGACTACGAGCAGTACTTC	CASSQESSTDYEQYF
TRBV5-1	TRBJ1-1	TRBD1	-	TGCGCCAGCAGCCTGACAGGGGCCACTGAAGCTTTCTTT	CASSLTGATEAFF
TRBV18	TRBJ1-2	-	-	TGTGCCAGCTCAGTTAATACAGGGTCCTGGGATGGCTACACCTTC	CASSVNTGSWDGYTF
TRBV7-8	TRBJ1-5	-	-	TGTGCCAGCAGCTTAGATGCGGCCGGAGATAGCAATCAGCCCCAGCATTTT	CASSLDAAGDSNQPQHF
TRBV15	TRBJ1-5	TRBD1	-	TGTGCCACCAGCAGAGATAGGGGACAGGTGCTTCAGCCCCAGCATTTT	CATSRDRGQVLQPQHF
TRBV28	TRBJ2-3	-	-	TGTGCCAGCAGTTTAGCGGGGGCCAGGGATACGCAGTATTTT	CASSLAGARDTQYF
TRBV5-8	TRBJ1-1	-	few	TGTGCCAGCAGGGAAAGGCTGACGGGTAGAGGTATCACTGAAGCTTTCTTT	CASRERLTGRGITEAFF
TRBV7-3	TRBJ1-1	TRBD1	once	TGTGCCAGCAGCGGCGGACAGGGGGTTACTGAAGCTTTCTTT	CASSGGQGVTEAFF
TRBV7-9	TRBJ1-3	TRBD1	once	TGTGCCAGCAGCCAAGACAGGGCTGGAAACACCATATATTTT	CASSQDRAGNTIYF
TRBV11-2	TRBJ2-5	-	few	TGTGCCAGCAGCCCCCGGGGGGCCTGGGGAGAGACCCAGTACTTC	CASSPRGAWGETQYF
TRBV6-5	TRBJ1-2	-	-	TGTGCCAGCAGTTATGGGAGTACCTATGGCTACACCTTC	CASSYGSTYGYTF
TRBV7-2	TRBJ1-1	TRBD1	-	TGTGCCAGCAGCCCTGTGGGGACAGGGGGCGGGAACACTGAAGCTTTCTTT	CASSPVGTGGGNTEAFF
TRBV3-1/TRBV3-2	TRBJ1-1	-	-	TGTGCCAGCAGCCAAGTAGCAGCGGGCACTGAAGCTTTCTTT	CASSQVAAGTEAFF
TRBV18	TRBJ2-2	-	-	TGTGCCAGCTCGAACTCGAACACCGGGGAGCTGTTTTTT	CASSNSNTGELFF
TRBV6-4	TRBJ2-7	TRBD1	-	TGTGCCAGCATTGGGATAGAGGGGACAGGGCCCTACGAGCAGTACTTC	CASIGIEGTGPYEQYF
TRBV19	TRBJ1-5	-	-	TGTGCCAGCCATACAGGGACCTATAGCAATCAGCCCCAGCATTTT	CASHTGTYSNQPQHF
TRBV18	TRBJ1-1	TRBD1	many	TGTGCCAGCTCACCACCGCTTCGGACAGGGGGTTCGGCGGAGGCTTTCTTT	CASSPPLRTGGSAEAFF
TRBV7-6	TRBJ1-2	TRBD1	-	TGTGCCAGCAGTCAGAACAGGGGCTATGGCTACACCTTC	CASSQNRGYGYTF
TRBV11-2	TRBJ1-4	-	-	TGTGCCAGCAGCTTCCTGGGGGCTGAAAAACTGTTTTTT	CASSFLGAEKLFF